This passage covers 28 T cell receptor beta chains from one sample sequenced in a study of tumor and adjacent non-tumor tissue in lung cancer. TCRbeta libraries were built with three rounds of nested PCR, modified from ARM-PCR. Each CDR3 protein is one row after TCRdb ran MiXCR on the multiplex PCR reads. The sample gives 110,000 or so distinct CDR3 sequences, approximately 71% of which show up once; about 40% is in the top ten. This sample's RNA came from whole unsorted tissue. The sequenced sample consisted of lung tumor tissue. The receptors shown here come from a woman aged 60-70 years with non-small cell lung cancer.

The chain couples TRBV21-1 to TRBJ2-3; the table's D call, TRBD2, has no DNA check behind it. TRBV21-1 has pseudogene status. This CDR3 contains 13 residues. CDR3 region: CAVRRETGDTQYF. The CDR3 region has the DNA TGTGCCGTGAGGCGGGAGACCGGAGATACGCAGTATTTT.

This clonotype was seen a handful of times. A read error may produce the germline difference seen at one junction end. The chain is built from TRBV11-3 and TRBJ1-1; weak D call: TRBD1 (5 bases). The CDR3 spans 18 residues. Looked up from germline, CDR1 is SGHNT and CDR2 is YENEEA. The CDR3 loop reads CASRLIGPPGRMNTEAFF. The DNA of the CDR3 is TGTGCCAGCAGGTTAATTGGACCGCCGGGACGGATGAATACTGAAGCTTTCTTT.

This clonotype occurred a few times. Relative to the germline gene, one junction end is altered; a read error may explain this. The chain uses TRBV4-1 and TRBJ1-5, with D tentatively TRBD1 (5 bases). The DNA end is more similar to TRBJ2-3, so the J call may be wrong. Germline V gives CDR1 MGHRA, CDR2 YSYEKL. The CDR3 runs to 15 residues. This chain's CDR3 is CASSQDPDSYQPQYF. DNA of the CDR3: TGCGCCAGCAGTCAAGACCCCGACAGTTATCAGCCCCAGTATTTT.

Comments on this clonotype: A much bigger clone sits one base away, suggesting this may be a read error. The chain employs TRBV7-8 and TRBJ2-1; TRBD2 aligns across 8 bases. CDR3 length: 17 amino acids. V was pared by 6 bases and J by 9 bases, with 19 bases of the junction left unmatched. CDR1 SGHVS and CDR2 FQNEAQ come from the germline V gene. The CDR3 here is CASRTDLAGARNSEQFF. The CDR3 DNA reads TGTGCCAGCAGGACTGACCTAGCGGGTGCTCGGAACAGTGAGCAGTTCTTC.

On this clonotype itself: A read error is possible here, since a much larger clone lies one base away. The chain uses TRBV5-4 and TRBJ1-1, with D perhaps TRBD1 (6 bases). Trimming removed 3 bases at V and 7 bases at J, with 28 bases between. This CDR3 contains 18 residues. Germline CDR1 and CDR2: SGHNT and YYREEE (reference sequence). In DNA form, the CDR3 reads TGTGCCAGCAGCTCGCCGGGGCCAGTCGGGGGGCGATACAATGAAGCTTTCTTT. Amino acid sequence: CASSSPGPVGGRYNEAFF.

As concerns this clonotype: No conserved phenylalanine or tryptophan is present at the end of the CDR3, so a read error is the likely explanation. CDR3 nucleotide sequence: TGTGCCAGCAGCAAAACCGGGACTGCCGGGAGCGAGCAGTTCTTA. Translation: CASSKTGTAGSEQFL. V and J are TRBV11-2 and TRBJ2-1; perhaps TRBD2 as D (6 bases). From germline, CDR1 is SGHAT and CDR2 FQNNGV. Deletions cut 5 bases from V and 10 bases from J, with 21 bases between. CDR3 length: 15 amino acids.

This clonotype appeared a few times. A much bigger clone sits one base away, suggesting this may be a read error. The gene calls are TRBV6-2 or TRBV6-3 and TRBJ2-1, with D possibly being TRBD1 or TRBD2 (6 bases each). The CDR3 contains 14 residues. The germline V gene encodes CDR1 MNHEY and CDR2 SVGEGT. The ends were cut back, 0 bases at V and 15 bases at J, with 18 bases in the middle. CDR3: CASSYSRGTCNLFF. The CDR3 coding sequence is TGTGCCAGCAGTTACTCGAGGGGGACTTGCAATTTGTTCTTC.

On this clonotype: One end of the junction varies from germline; a read error may be responsible. V and J are TRBV5-8 and TRBJ1-5; 7 bases align to TRBD1. This CDR3 region has 15 residues. Germline CDR1 SGHTS, CDR2 YDEGEE. The CDR3 reads CANSLLLTGFQPQHF. The DNA of the CDR3 is TGTGCCAACAGCCTACTACTGACAGGGTTTCAGCCCCAGCATTTT.

This clonotype occurred once. Compared with germline, one end of the junction differs, possibly owing to a read error. The V call is TRBV4-3, the J call TRBJ1-2; no clear D gene. The CDR3 sequence is 12 residues long. Germline-derived CDR1 and CDR2 are LGHNA and YSLEER. The CDR3 loop is CASSQDRNGYTF. As DNA, the CDR3 is TGTGCCAGCAGCCAAGATCGCAATGGCTACACCTTC.

With regard to this clonotype: A much larger clone differs by one base, so this may be a read error. The genes are TRBV24-1 and TRBJ2-5; perhaps D is TRBD1 or TRBD2 (5 bases each). This CDR3 has 14 residues. Per the germline V gene, CDR1 is KGHDR and CDR2 is SFDVKD. Trimming removed 3 bases at V and 1 base at J, with 8 bases between. CDR3 region: CATSDTGTQETQYF. Written as DNA, the CDR3 is TGTGCCACCAGTGATACCGGGACCCAAGAGACCCAGTACTTC.

This clonotype was observed a single time. The CDR3 does not close with the conserved phenylalanine or tryptophan, likely indicating a read error. The chain uses TRBV11-3 and TRBJ1-4, with D perhaps matching TRBD1 (5 bases). Germline CDR1 and CDR2: SGHNT and YENEEA. The CDR3 is 17 residues long. DNA for the CDR3: TGCGCCAACAGCTTTGACAGCCGAGATGCAACTAATGAAAAACTGTTTTGT. It encodes CANSFDSRDATNEKLFC.

This clonotype was picked up one time. A much larger clone differs by one base, so this may be a read error. The chain carries TRBV5-4 and TRBJ2-6; D unclear. Germline CDR1 and CDR2: SGHNT and YYREEE (reference sequence). The CDR3 length is 16 residues. DNA for the CDR3: TGTGTCAGCAGCTTGCTTGGTATTACTGGGGCCAACGTCCTGACTTTC. It translates to CVSSLLGITGANVLTF.

This clonotype showed up just a few times. This may be a read error: a much more frequent sequence differs by one nucleotide. The V gene is TRBV20-1, the J gene TRBJ1-1, with 9 bases that match TRBD1. Germline values: CDR1 DFQATT, CDR2 SNEGSKA (reference sequence). This CDR3 region has 14 residues. The CDR3 nucleotides are TGCAGTGCTTATTGGACAGGGGTTAACATTGAAGCTTTCTTT. Its protein product is CSAYWTGVNIEAFF.

In regard to this clonotype: The junction shows a germline mismatch at one end, possibly a read error. This sequence joins TRBV28 and TRBJ2-1; 12 nucleotides line up with TRBD1. This CDR3 region has 14 residues. In germline, CDR1 is MDHEN, CDR2 SYDVKM. The chain's CDR3 is CASSTGTGGNKQFF. The CDR3 DNA is TGTGCCAGCAGCACGGGGACAGGGGGCAATAAGCAGTTCTTC.

Concerning this clonotype itself: Possible read error: a much larger clone is one base away. The gene calls are TRBV12-5 and TRBJ1-2, with D hard to call. CDR3 size: 13 residues. V dropped 6 bases and J dropped 8 bases, with 16 bases sitting between them. Germline V lookup: CDR1 LGHNT, CDR2 FRNRAP. CDR3 nucleotides: TGTGCTAGTGGGGCCTCCGTGACACCAGGCTACACCTTC. Translation gives CASGASVTPGYTF.

On this clonotype: One junction end does not reproduce the germline sequence, and a read error may be involved. The chain combines TRBV6-1 with TRBJ1-3, with unresolved D. The CDR3 is 15 residues long. CDR1 is MNHNS and CDR2 is SASEGT in the germline V gene. CDR3 sequence (DNA): TGTGCTAGCAGTCGCGGACGAACTGGTGGAAACACCATATATTTT. It encodes CASSRGRTGGNTIYF.

Worth noting for this clonotype: A junction boundary mismatches the germline segment, possibly from a read error. The chain joins TRBV4-3 to TRBJ2-1, with TRBD2 identical over 7 bases. Germline assignment: CDR1 LGHNA and CDR2 YSLEER. CDR3 length: 16 amino acids. The chain's CDR3 is CASCQGTNGRLNEQFF. CDR3 in DNA: TGTGCCAGCTGCCAAGGGACTAACGGGAGGTTGAATGAGCAGTTCTTC.

This clonotype was counted a few times. A much larger clone is a single base away; this may be a read error. CDR3 DNA sequence: TGCGCCAGCAGCCAAGACTCCTACAGGGGAACTAATGAAAAACTGTTTTTT. It yields the protein CASSQDSYRGTNEKLFF. This chain joins TRBV4-3 and TRBJ1-4; 7 bases fit TRBD1. This CDR3 is 17 amino acids long. Germline CDR1 and CDR2: LGHNA and YSLEER. J gave up 1 base and V 0 bases, and 5 bases lay outside the gene matches.

The chain has TRBV7-2 and TRBJ2-1; 13 nucleotides agree with TRBD2. Germline V lookup: CDR1 SGHTA, CDR2 FQGNSA. CDR3 length: 16 amino acids. The J segment lost 5 bases and the V segment lost 5 bases, leaving 6 bases of the junction unmatched. The CDR3 DNA reads TGTGCCAGCAGCCCAACTAGCGGGGGGGCCCACAATGAGCAGTTCTTC. Protein: CASSPTSGGAHNEQFF.

This clonotype was counted ten times or more. The V gene is TRBV6-2 or TRBV6-3, the J gene TRBJ2-2; D is tentatively TRBD1 or TRBD2 (5 bases each). This CDR3 is 16 amino acids long. Germline V gene data show CDR1 as MNHEY and CDR2 as SVGEGT. Trimming pared 4 bases from V and 6 bases from J, leaving 18 bases between. This chain's CDR3 is CASSWPVGASAGELFF. DNA for the CDR3: TGTGCCAGCAGTTGGCCGGTCGGGGCAAGCGCCGGGGAGCTGTTTTTT.

About this clonotype itself: This CDR3 is missing its conserved last phenylalanine or tryptophan, likely due to a read error. It is unclear where the CDR3 begins or ends on the DNA, so no DNA is shown, and the CDR3 is as TCRdb lists it. The genes are TRBV5-6 and TRBJ2-1. Per germline, CDR1 SGHDT and CDR2 YYEEEE. The CDR3 has 15 amino acids, counting both end residues. The CDR3 is CASSLERGSRDEQFS.

The V gene is TRBV10-3, the J gene TRBJ2-3, with a weak D call TRBD2 (6 bases). This CDR3 has 15 residues. Germline V gene lookup returns CDR1 ENHRY and CDR2 SYGVKD. The V end lost 0 bases, the J end lost 5 bases, and 12 bases lay between the germline ends. In nucleotides, the CDR3 is TGTGCCATCAGTGAGTCTTCGGGAGTTGGAGATACGCAGTATTTT. This gives the protein CAISESSGVGDTQYF.

This clonotype was seen at least ten times. The chain couples TRBV6-1 to TRBJ2-7; D may be TRBD1 or TRBD2 (5 bases each). Germline CDR1 reads MNHNS; CDR2 reads SASEGT. Trimming shortened V by 2 bases and J by 2 bases, and 13 bases separated the two germline ends. The CDR3 has 15 residues. This CDR3 reads CASSEYGLGAYEQYF. CDR3 DNA: TGTGCCAGCAGTGAATACGGACTGGGGGCCTACGAGCAGTACTTC.

The table lists this clonotype with a count of one. It is likely a read error, because the conserved phenylalanine at the end of the CDR3 is missing. This chain connects TRBV4-3 to TRBJ2-1; D remains ambiguous. The germline V gene has CDR1 LGHNA and CDR2 YSLEER. This CDR3 is 15 amino acids long. CDR3 residues: CASRQVLVTYNEQFL. DNA for the CDR3: TGCGCCAGCAGGCAAGTTCTCGTCACCTACAATGAGCAGTTCTTA.

This clonotype has a single count. Its ends do not fully match the called genes, so a read error is possible. The chain has TRBV29-1 and TRBJ1-5, with D tentatively TRBD1 (5 bases). The length of the CDR3 is 15 residues. CDR1 is SQVTM and CDR2 is ANQGSEA in the germline V gene. CDR3 in amino acids: CGVAKNSGPNQPQNF. CDR3 in DNA: TGCGGCGTTGCTAAGAACTCAGGGCCTAATCAGCCCCAGAATTTT.

V is TRBV11-2 and J is TRBJ2-2; D is perhaps TRBD1 or TRBD2 (7 bases each). CDR1 is SGHAT, CDR2 FQNNGV, per germline. The CDR3 has 17 residues. CDR3 in DNA: TGTGCTAACAGCACTCCCCAGGGGGGGCGGAACACCGGGGAGCTGTTTTTT. Translated, it gives CANSTPQGGRNTGELFF.

With respect to this clonotype: Just one base apart from a much larger clone, this may be a read error. This chain uses TRBV30 with TRBJ2-5; possible D gene TRBD2, 6 bases. The V end lost 2 bases, the J end lost 0 bases, and 13 bases lay between the germline ends. The CDR3 runs to 15 residues. The germline gives CDR1 GTSNPN, CDR2 SVGIG (reference sequence). The CDR3 bases are TGTGCCTGGAGTCGCGGGACTTGGTACCAAGAGACCCAGTACTTC. Residues: CAWSRGTWYQETQYF.

Only one count was recorded for this clonotype. At one of its ends the junction is not consistent with the germline gene, which may arise from a read error. The V call is TRBV4-3, the J call TRBJ1-3; D call uncertain. CDR1 is LGHNA, CDR2 YSLEER, per germline. The CDR3 runs 16 residues. CDR3 region: CASSPHGQLSGNAIYF. The CDR3 coding sequence is TGTGCCAGCAGCCCCCACGGTCAGCTCTCTGGAAACGCCATATATTTT.